This entry lists 26 T cell receptor beta chains sequenced from one sample in a study of shared clonotypes between healthy human individuals. Here immunoSEQ multiplex PCR was the method, and the copy in TCRdb shows in-frame clones only, minus some. The sample consists of roughly 400,000 clones, about 97% of them appearing once. Sequencing input: memory CD8+ T cells sorted from blood. Subset: CD45RO+ cells pooled with CCR7-negative TemRA cells. All receptors derive from a man aged 30-40 years in good health.

The rearrangement joins TRBV30 to TRBJ2-2, with TRBD1 matching over 7 bases. This CDR3 region has 17 residues. The germline gives CDR1 GTSNPN, CDR2 SVGIG (reference sequence). V trimming: 3 bases; J trimming: 5 bases; junction bases outside the gene matches: 15. In nucleotides, the CDR3 is TGTGCCTGGAGCTCCGGACAGGTCAATTCGGGTACCGGGGAGCTGTTTTTT. This encodes CAWSSGQVNSGTGELFF.

The chain links TRBV6-5 to TRBJ2-3, with TRBD1 as a possible D gene (6 bases). This CDR3 has 12 amino acids. V gave up 4 bases and J gave up 9 bases, with 11 bases separating them. The germline V gene encodes CDR1 MNHEY and CDR2 SVGAGI. This chain's CDR3 is CASSSDSSTQYF. Written as DNA, the CDR3 is TGTGCCAGCAGTTCGGACAGTTCAACGCAGTATTTT.

The chain uses TRBV14 and TRBJ1-1; D unresolved. This CDR3 has 12 amino acids. The V gene lost 1 base and the J gene lost 10 bases, with 10 bases spanning the gap. The germline CDR1 and CDR2 sequences are SGHDN and FVKESK. This chain's CDR3 is CASSQGVLGAFF. Here the CDR3 DNA reads TGTGCCAGCAGCCAAGGGGTCCTCGGAGCTTTCTTT.

The chain employs TRBV29-1 and TRBJ1-2, with a possible D match to TRBD1 (5 bases). The V gene's germline CDR1 is SQVTM and CDR2 ANQGSEA. The CDR3 spans 11 residues. In DNA, the CDR3 is TGCAGAGGGGAAACAGACTATGGCTACACCTTC. Translating gives CRGETDYGYTF.

Remarks on this clone: This CDR3 is also generated by other DNA sequences in the sample. The rearrangement uses TRBV10-3 and TRBJ1-5; no firm D call. V dropped 2 bases and J dropped 4 bases, with 9 bases sitting between them. CDR3 length: 14 amino acids. Germline CDR1 ENHRY, CDR2 SYGVKD. The CDR3 spells CAISEGGSNQPQHF. CDR3 sequence (DNA): TGTGCCATCAGTGAGGGAGGGTCGAATCAGCCCCAGCATTTT.

The rearrangement uses TRBV15 and TRBJ2-7; D unclear. V was clipped by 3 bases and J by 4 bases, with 4 bases between them. Germline V gene sequence: CDR1 LNHNV, CDR2 YYDKDF (reference sequence). CDR3 size: 11 residues. Written as DNA, the CDR3 is TGTGCCACCAGCAGGGGTTACGAGCAGTACTTC. Translation: CATSRGYEQYF.

This clone was detected once. This sequence joins TRBV6-5 and TRBJ2-1; D may be TRBD1 (5 bases). The germline V and J ends were trimmed by 6 bases and 5 bases, with 8 bases remaining between them. CDR1 MNHEY and CDR2 SVGAGI come from the germline V gene. The CDR3 spans 12 residues. CDR3 DNA sequence: TGTGCCAGCAGGAAGGGGAACAATGAGCAGTTCTTC. This translates into CASRKGNNEQFF.

This clone has a single count. The chain recombines TRBV7-6 with TRBJ2-2; D is perhaps TRBD1 (6 bases). Germline loops: CDR1 SGHVS, CDR2 FNYEAQ. Trimming took 5 bases from V and 8 from J, leaving 21 bases between them. The CDR3 is 16 amino acids. The CDR3 DNA is TGTGCCAGCAGCCGAGACAGGCCTTTTAGTGTAGGGGAGCTGTTTTTT. It encodes CASSRDRPFSVGELFF.

The CDR3 DNA reads TGCAGTGCTAGCAGAGGATCTGAGCAGTTCTTC. Amino acids: CSASRGSEQFF. V usage is TRBV20-1 and J usage is TRBJ2-1; no definite D call. The CDR3 loop spans 11 amino acids. In germline, CDR1 is DFQATT, CDR2 SNEGSKA (reference sequence). V dropped 3 bases and J dropped 9 bases, with 9 bases sitting between them.

This chain uses TRBV6-1 with TRBJ2-7; D is ambiguous. CDR3 length equals 13 residues. V lost 7 bases to trimming and J lost 2 bases, with 12 bases between them. Per germline, CDR1 MNHNS and CDR2 SASEGT. The chain's CDR3 is CASTSPQTYEQYF. The CDR3 DNA is TGTGCCAGCACGTCCCCCCAGACCTACGAGCAGTACTTC.

V is TRBV7-3 and J is TRBJ2-1; TRBD2 agrees at 11 bases. Germline trimming cut 4 bases from V and 6 bases from J; bases unmatched to any gene: 2. In germline, CDR1 is SGHTA, CDR2 FQGTGA. This CDR3 has 14 amino acids. The CDR3, as DNA: TGTGCCAGCAGCTCGGGACTAGCGGTCAATGAGCAGTTCTTC. Translating it yields CASSSGLAVNEQFF.

The chain carries TRBV6-5 and TRBJ2-4; a possible D gene is TRBD2 (7 bases). V was pared by 6 bases and J by 6 bases, with 12 bases between. There are 13 residues in the CDR3. Germline V gives CDR1 MNHEY, CDR2 SVGAGI. This CDR3 is CASSQRGGNIQYF. The CDR3 DNA is TGTGCCAGCAGCCAAAGGGGGGGAAACATTCAGTACTTC.

The rearrangement uses TRBV6-1 and TRBJ1-3; 8 nucleotides agree with TRBD1. V lost 8 bases to trimming and J lost 0 bases; unmatched junction nucleotides: 6. This CDR3 is 15 amino acids long. Looked up from germline, CDR1 is MNHNS and CDR2 is SASEGT. This CDR3 is CASLDRAYSGNTIYF. In nucleotides, the CDR3 is TGTGCCAGCCTGGACAGGGCCTACTCTGGAAACACCATATATTTT.

V usage is TRBV10-1 and J usage is TRBJ2-6; no clear D gene. This CDR3 contains 13 residues. V was trimmed by 9 bases and J by 2 bases, leaving 8 bases between them. The V gene's germline CDR1 is WNHNN and CDR2 SYGVQD (reference sequence). The CDR3 here is CARKGPGANVLTF. The CDR3 DNA is TGCGCCAGAAAAGGTCCTGGGGCCAACGTCCTGACTTTC.

This clone was seen once. This chain joins TRBV10-3 and TRBJ2-6; the D gene is possibly TRBD2 (6 bases). CDR1 ENHRY and CDR2 SYGVKD come from the germline V gene. Trimming removed 6 bases at V and 0 bases at J, with 9 bases between. This CDR3 comprises 15 residues. The CDR3 region is CAIREGSSGANVLTF. As DNA, the CDR3 is TGTGCCATCAGGGAGGGGAGCTCTGGGGCCAACGTCCTGACTTTC.

This clone was found once. V usage is TRBV7-9 and J usage is TRBJ2-2; 9 bases map to TRBD2. The junction had 5 bases not matched to a gene; V was cut back by 5 bases and J by 4 bases. This CDR3 is 15 amino acids long. CDR1 is SEHNR, CDR2 FQNEAQ, per germline (reference sequence). CDR3 sequence (DNA): TGTGCCAGCAGCCCAATAGCGGGAGCCACCGGGGAGCTGTTTTTT. Its protein is CASSPIAGATGELFF.

Only one count was recorded for this clone. This sequence joins TRBV6-1 and TRBJ1-1; 7 nucleotides match TRBD1. Germline V lookup: CDR1 MNHNS, CDR2 SASEGT. The CDR3 extends over 14 amino acids. The ends lost 1 base at V and 3 bases at J; junction bases unmatched: 2. The CDR3 loop reads CASSEEGAYTEAFF. CDR3 DNA: TGTGCCAGCAGTGAAGAGGGGGCGTACACTGAAGCTTTCTTT.

The chain uses TRBV19 and TRBJ2-1; 11 bases are a match to TRBD2. The length of the CDR3 is 14 residues. Germline CDR1 reads LNHDA; CDR2 reads SQIVND (reference sequence). With 11 bases clipped from V and 5 bases from J, the junction kept 8 bases outside the gene matches. CDR3 region: CAVVAGGYNNEQFF. The CDR3 DNA sequence: TGTGCCGTCGTAGCGGGAGGGTATAACAATGAGCAGTTCTTC.

V is TRBV19 and J is TRBJ2-1, with a weak D call TRBD2 (7 bases). The germline gives CDR1 LNHDA, CDR2 SQIVND (reference sequence). The CDR3 runs 16 residues. Trimming shortened V by 6 bases and J by 5 bases, and 20 bases separated the two germline ends. CDR3 residues: CASSQGRGNFHNEQFF. The DNA of the CDR3 is TGTGCCAGTAGCCAGGGGAGGGGGAACTTCCACAATGAGCAGTTCTTC. Combining the CDR3 with reference TRBV19 and TRBJ2-1 gives the whole variable domain DGGITQSPKYLFRKEGQNVTLSCEQNLNHDAMYWYRQDPGQGLRLIYYSQIVNDFQKGDIAEGYSVSREKKESFPLTVTSAQKNPTAFYLCASSQGRGNFHNEQFFGPGTRLTVL.

The chain combines TRBV28 with TRBJ1-4; a weak D match, TRBD1 (6 bases). CDR1 and CDR2 (germline): MDHEN, SYDVKM. Trimming cost V 2 bases and J 0 bases, with 7 bases left between them. The length of the CDR3 is 15 residues. The CDR3 is CASSLRGTTNEKLFF. The CDR3 coding sequence is TGTGCCAGCAGTTTAAGGGGGACAACTAATGAAAAACTGTTTTTT.

The J gene is TRBJ2-1, the V gene TRBV6-6, with no clear D. Trimming stripped 6 bases from V and 9 bases from J, with 15 bases between. Germline assignment: CDR1 MNHNY and CDR2 SVGAGI (reference sequence). The CDR3 is made up of 13 amino acids. The CDR3 nucleotides read TGTGCCAGCAGGCCCCGGACCGACGGTGAGCAGTTCTTC. Translating gives CASRPRTDGEQFF.

The rearrangement uses TRBV2 and TRBJ2-2, with 8 nucleotides matching TRBD1. CDR1 SNHLY and CDR2 FYNNEI come from the germline V gene. V shed 4 bases, J shed 4 bases, and the junction held 5 bases outside the gene matches. The CDR3 contains 15 residues. For the CDR3, the DNA is TGTGCCAGCAGTGCCCGCCAGGGGGCCACCGGGGAGCTGTTTTTT. Translated, it gives CASSARQGATGELFF.

This chain uses TRBV5-1 with TRBJ2-2, with D perhaps TRBD1 (7 bases). V was trimmed by 0 bases and J by 4 bases, leaving 16 bases between them. The CDR3 totals 17 residues. From germline, CDR1 is SGHRS and CDR2 YFSETQ. The CDR3 nucleotides read TGCGCCAGCAGCTTGGCTCGGCCAGGGGGGCGCACCGGGGAGCTGTTTTTT. Residues: CASSLARPGGRTGELFF.

The chain joins TRBV28 to TRBJ2-1, with 10 nucleotides matching TRBD2. J lost 4 bases, V lost 2 bases, and 11 bases had no gene match. Germline V gene lookup returns CDR1 MDHEN and CDR2 SYDVKM. The CDR3 covers 18 residues. The CDR3 sequence is CASSLRLAGGPRYNEQFF. The CDR3 DNA reads TGTGCCAGCAGTTTAAGGTTAGCGGGAGGCCCGAGGTACAATGAGCAGTTCTTC.

The chain carries TRBV5-6 and TRBJ1-2, with D possibly TRBD1 on 5 matching bases. The CDR3 contains 14 residues. V was trimmed by 2 bases and J by 4 bases, leaving 12 bases between them. CDR1 and CDR2 from the germline V gene are SGHDT and YYEEEE. CDR3 sequence: CASSFRAPSYGYTF. The CDR3 region has the DNA TGTGCCAGCAGCTTCAGGGCCCCCTCCTATGGCTACACCTTC.

The genes are TRBV5-5 and TRBJ1-3; no reliable D call. Germline loops: CDR1 SGHKS, CDR2 YYEKEE (reference sequence). Trimming removed 0 bases from V and 0 bases from J, with 4 bases in between. The CDR3 loop spans 14 amino acids. The CDR3 is CASSLEGSGNTIYF. CDR3 DNA sequence: TGTGCCAGCAGCTTGGAAGGCTCTGGAAACACCATATATTTT.